Below, 13 T cell receptor beta chains from the same sample are listed, as sequenced in a study of blood T cell repertoires in COVID-19. Profiled with immunoSEQ multiplex PCR; TCRdb holds only in-frame clones, not every one. The sample lists about 280,000 clones, roughly 88% seen once, with less than 3% in the top ten. Sequences were obtained from peripheral blood. The receptors were sampled from a woman in her 30s with active or convalescent COVID-19.

V is TRBV4-1 and J is TRBJ2-5, with 8 bases lining up with TRBD1. CDR1 is MGHRA and CDR2 is YSYEKL in the germline V gene. The CDR3 covers 15 residues. With 3 bases clipped from V and 2 bases from J, the junction kept 5 bases outside the gene matches. The DNA of the CDR3 is TGCGCCAGCAGCCAGCTGGACAGGGATCAAGAGACCCAGTACTTC. Translated, it gives CASSQLDRDQETQYF.

The rearrangement joins TRBV7-9 to TRBJ1-1; no clear D gene. Germline V gene data show CDR1 as SEHNR and CDR2 as FQNEAQ (reference sequence). V was clipped by 7 bases and J by 4 bases, with 10 bases between them. This CDR3 has 12 amino acids. CDR3 region: CASTNIGTEAFF. CDR3 nucleotide sequence: TGTGCCAGCACCAACATCGGCACTGAAGCTTTCTTT.

The J gene is TRBJ2-2, the V gene TRBV18; D may be TRBD2 (6 bases). Trimming took off 1 base at V and 10 bases at J, with 7 bases between the two ends. This CDR3 has 12 amino acids. CDR1 and CDR2 from the germline V gene are KGHSH and LQKENI. The CDR3 DNA reads TGTGCCAGCTCACCACGGAGGGAGGAGCTGTTTTTT. This encodes CASSPRREELFF.

This clone was seen more than once but under ten times. V is TRBV7-8 and J is TRBJ1-4; TRBD1 is a possible D gene (6 bases). V lost 3 bases to trimming and J lost 8 bases, with 10 bases between them. This CDR3 is built from 13 residues. Germline loops: CDR1 SGHVS, CDR2 FQNEAQ. Written as DNA, the CDR3 is TGTGCCAGCAGCTTGGACAGTTGGGAAAAACTGTTTTTT. Residues: CASSLDSWEKLFF.

This clone has just one count. V and J are TRBV5-1 and TRBJ2-3, with 11 bases identical to TRBD2. CDR3 size: 17 residues. After removal of 0 bases from V and 2 bases from J, the junction contained 5 bases not matched to a gene. From germline, CDR1 is SGHRS and CDR2 YFSETQ. The CDR3 DNA reads as TGCGCCAGCAGCTTGGCGCTAGCGGGGGGATACACAGATACGCAGTATTTT. It codes for CASSLALAGGYTDTQYF. Full variable domain (outside the CDR3, taken from reference TRBV5-1 and TRBJ2-3): KAGVTQTPRYLIKTRGQQVTLSCSPISGHRSVSWYQQTPGQGLQFLFEYFSETQRNKGNFPGRFSGRQFSNSRSEMNVSTLELGDSALYLCASSLALAGGYTDTQYFGPGTRLTVL.

V is TRBV6-5 and J is TRBJ1-1, with TRBD1 as a possible D gene (5 bases). Germline V CDR1 and CDR2: MNHEY, SVGAGI. Between the trimmed V and J ends, which lost 2 bases and 4 bases, there was a span of 17 bases. This CDR3 has 16 amino acids. The CDR3 spells CASSYLRAYHGTEAFF. The CDR3 region has the DNA TGTGCCAGCAGTTACCTCAGGGCCTATCATGGCACTGAAGCTTTCTTT.

This chain uses TRBV19 with TRBJ2-2; weak D call: TRBD1 (6 bases). Looked up from germline, CDR1 is LNHDA and CDR2 is SQIVND (reference sequence). Trimming stripped 7 bases from V and 2 bases from J, with 11 bases between. There are 14 residues in the CDR3. CDR3 amino acids: CASKNRDNTGELFF. The CDR3 region has the DNA TGTGCCAGTAAGAACAGGGATAACACCGGGGAGCTGTTTTTT.

The J gene is TRBJ2-5, the V gene TRBV6-2 or TRBV6-3; 9 bases match TRBD1. Trimming cost V 5 bases and J 0 bases; bases outside gene matches: 10. Germline CDR1 MNHEY, CDR2 SVGEGT. This CDR3 comprises 17 residues. The CDR3 reads CASSQGPGQGHQETQYF. DNA for the CDR3: TGTGCCAGCAGTCAAGGACCGGGACAGGGCCACCAAGAGACCCAGTACTTC.

The J gene is TRBJ2-2, the V gene TRBV5-1; TRBD2 agrees at 15 bases. CDR3 length: 18 residues. V dropped 4 bases and J dropped 2; count of bases not matched to a gene: 6. Germline CDR1 and CDR2: SGHRS and YFSETQ. The CDR3 loop is CASSPRTSGGANTGELFF. CDR3 sequence (DNA): TGCGCCAGCAGCCCTCGGACTAGCGGGGGGGCAAACACCGGGGAGCTGTTTTTT.

This chain joins TRBV25-1 and TRBJ2-5; TRBD1 might be the D (6 bases). V shed 3 bases and J shed 2 bases, with 10 bases lying between them. Germline V gene data show CDR1 as MGHDK and CDR2 as SYGVNS. CDR3 size: 14 residues. CDR3 amino acids: CASSDYRDQETQYF. The CDR3 DNA sequence: TGTGCCAGCAGTGATTACAGGGATCAAGAGACCCAGTACTTC.

The CDR3 nucleotides are TGTGCCAGCAGCCCCGGACAGGGTTCCCGTAATGAGCAGTTCTTC. Residues: CASSPGQGSRNEQFF. The chain recombines TRBV11-3 with TRBJ2-1; 8 nucleotides align to TRBD1. The CDR3 extends over 15 amino acids. V lost 5 bases and J lost 7; bases outside the gene matches: 10. The V gene's germline CDR1 is SGHNT and CDR2 YENEEA.

The rearrangement uses TRBV12-2 and TRBJ1-6. TRBV12-2 counts as a pseudogene. CDR3 size: 14 residues. The CDR3 reads CASFKNPVNSPLHF. Here the CDR3 DNA reads TGTGCAAGTTTTAAAAATCCCGTAAATTCACCCCTCCACTTT.

The genes are TRBV7-8 and TRBJ2-2; 12 bases map to TRBD2. Germline loops: CDR1 SGHVS, CDR2 FQNEAQ. This CDR3 comprises 15 residues. Losses at the gene ends were 3 bases for V and 7 bases for J; bases not matched to a gene: 3. The CDR3 reads CASSFPSGGGGELFF. The CDR3 DNA reads TGTGCCAGCAGCTTCCCTAGCGGGGGGGGCGGGGAGCTGTTTTTT.